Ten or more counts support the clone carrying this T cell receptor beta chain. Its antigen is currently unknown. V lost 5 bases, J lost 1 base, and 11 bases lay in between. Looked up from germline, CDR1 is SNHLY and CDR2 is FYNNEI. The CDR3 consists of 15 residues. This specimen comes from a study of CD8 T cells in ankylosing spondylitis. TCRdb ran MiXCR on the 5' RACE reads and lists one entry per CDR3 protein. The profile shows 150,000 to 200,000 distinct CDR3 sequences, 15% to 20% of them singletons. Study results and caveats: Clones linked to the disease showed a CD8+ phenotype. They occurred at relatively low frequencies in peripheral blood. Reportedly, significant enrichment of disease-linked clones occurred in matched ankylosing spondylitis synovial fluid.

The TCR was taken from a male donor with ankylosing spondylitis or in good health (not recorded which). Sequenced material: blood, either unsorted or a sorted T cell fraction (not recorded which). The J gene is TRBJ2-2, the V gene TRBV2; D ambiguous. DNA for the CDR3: TGTGCCAGCAGTTACGCGACGGGGAACACCGGGGAGCTGTTTTTT. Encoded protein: CASSYATGNTGELFF.